What follows is one TCR beta chain and its context. Its antigen remains unidentified. The sample originates from a study of OX40 agonist ivuxolimab in advanced cancers. Overall study: Enrolled patients in dose escalation had cancers that were hepatocellular carcinoma, melanoma, renal cell or head and neck cancer.

Study findings and constraints: Normalized T-cell clonal expansion was also low in some nonresponders.

Measured with immunoSEQ multiplex PCR; TCRdb has only the in-frame clones, and not every one. The sample shows about 98,000 clones, roughly nine tenths of them seen only once. CDR1 and CDR2 from the germline V gene are MNHNY and SVGAGI (reference sequence). The CDR3 loop spans 13 amino acids. The V and J ends lost 0 bases and 5 bases respectively, with 8 bases between them. The gene calls are TRBV6-6 and TRBJ2-7; tentatively, D is TRBD2 (5 bases). The sample in question was CD4+ or CD8+ T cells sorted from blood, obtained in a trial of the OX40 agonist ivuxolimab. The source of this sequence is an adult with an advanced solid tumor such as melanoma, head and neck, liver or kidney cancer. DNA for the CDR3: TGTGCCAGCAGTTACTCGAGAGGGAACGAGCAGTACGTC. Translated, it gives CASSYSRGNEQYV.